This T cell receptor (beta chain) was observed in a study of blood T cells in healthy people across ages. The CDR3 runs 14 residues. The germline CDR1 and CDR2 sequences are MNHNS and SASEGT. V was pared by 8 bases and J by 10 bases, with 24 bases between. Note on this clonotype: Antigen specificity is unknown.

The second PCR ran about 6 to 12 cycles with a sample-barcoded 5' primer and J-beta primers. TCRdb re-analysed the 5' RACE reads in MiXCR, keeping a single row per CDR3 protein. The profile shows about 1.4 million distinct CDR3 sequences, 59% of them singletons. Every participating donor contributed approximately 9.5 milliliters of peripheral blood through a draw. Every sample had a minimum of 6.5 million PBMCs isolated. Study-wide results and limits: Naive and antigen-experienced cells were not separated, limiting conclusive comparison.

Sample: blood. The chain combines TRBV6-1 with TRBJ2-7; TRBD1 or TRBD2 may be the D gene (5 bases each). The source of this sequence is a man aged 18 to 30 in good health. The CDR3, as DNA: TGTGCCAGCGGTGCTCGGGACCATCTACTAATTCAGTACTTC. Its translation: CASGARDHLLIQYF.